Each of the 27 T cell receptor beta chains below was sequenced from the same sample in a study of shared T cell receptors in the human thymus. The table came from immunoSEQ multiplex PCR; TCRdb's copy has only in-frame clones and leaves some out. Of approximately 580,000 clones in the sample, around 82% were seen once. This same sample was also part of a study on human thymus T cells.

Sequenced material: thymocytes. Source of these receptors: a boy in the first two years of life with a congenital heart defect.

The gene calls are TRBV7-2 and TRBJ2-5, with 7 bases lining up with TRBD2. CDR1 is SGHTA, CDR2 FQGNSA, per germline. With V trimmed by 3 bases and J by 5 bases, 9 bases remained unmatched. This CDR3 contains 15 residues. The CDR3 is CASSFAPGGRETQYF. Written as DNA, the CDR3 is TGTGCCAGCAGCTTTGCCCCGGGAGGAAGGGAGACCCAGTACTTC.

The chain carries TRBV7-2 and TRBJ2-2; TRBD2 matches 14 bases. V lost 0 bases, J lost 3 bases, and 9 bases stayed unmatched. This CDR3 has 20 residues. The germline gives CDR1 SGHTA, CDR2 FQGNSA. This CDR3 is CASSLAGKTSGREHTGELFF. For the CDR3, the DNA is TGTGCCAGCAGCTTAGCCGGTAAGACTAGCGGGAGGGAACACACCGGGGAGCTGTTTTTT.

This clone has more than one count but fewer than ten. V gene TRBV7-9 combines with J gene TRBJ2-5; D may be TRBD2 (6 bases). Matching the DNA end better, TRBJ2-7 makes the J call doubtful. CDR3 size: 17 residues. CDR1 and CDR2 from the germline V gene are SEHNR and FQNEAQ (reference sequence). This CDR3 reads CASSLDKTQRAPYEQYF. The CDR3 nucleotides are TGTGCCAGCAGCTTAGACAAAACCCAGCGGGCGCCCTACGAGCAGTACTTC.

This clone appeared a single time. The V call is TRBV10-1, the J call TRBJ2-7, with D possibly TRBD1 on 6 matching bases. Germline assignment: CDR1 WNHNN and CDR2 SYGVQD (reference sequence). Trimming pared 6 bases from V and 4 bases from J, leaving 19 bases between. This CDR3 is built from 15 residues. In DNA, the CDR3 is TGCGCCAGCAGCATACAGGGTGGCACCCGGTACGAGCAGTACTTC. Translated, it gives CASSIQGGTRYEQYF.

The chain is built from TRBV30 and TRBJ2-7; TRBD1 matches 9 bases. V shed 5 bases and J 3 bases; nucleotides not matched to a gene: 8. CDR1 GTSNPN and CDR2 SVGIG come from the germline V gene (reference sequence). The CDR3 length is 14 residues. The CDR3 is CAWLTGGPLYEQYF. The CDR3 coding sequence is TGTGCCTGGCTTACAGGGGGCCCTCTCTACGAGCAGTACTTC. The full variable domain, in which reference TRBV30 and TRBJ2-7 provide the parts outside the CDR3, is SQTIHQWPATLVQPVGSPLSLECTVEGTSNPNLYWYRQAAGRGLQLLFYSVGIGQISSEVPQNLSASRPQDRQFILSSKKLLLSDSGFYLCAWLTGGPLYEQYFGPGTRLTVT.

The chain links TRBV6-5 to TRBJ2-7; 8 bases map to TRBD2. Germline CDR1 is MNHEY and CDR2 is SVGAGI. CDR3 size: 14 residues. Losses at the gene ends were 2 bases for V and 3 bases for J; bases not matched to a gene: 3. CDR3 nucleotide sequence: TGTGCCAGCAGTTACCACGGGGGGGACTACGAGCAGTACTTC. Protein sequence: CASSYHGGDYEQYF.

The chain has TRBV4-1 and TRBJ2-1; perhaps TRBD2 as D (6 bases). CDR3 length: 18 amino acids. Trimming took off 4 bases at V and 3 bases at J, with 22 bases between the two ends. The germline gives CDR1 MGHRA, CDR2 YSYEKL. CDR3 DNA sequence: TGCGCCAGCAGCCCACAGACGGCTAGCGCCCCCCACTACAATGAGCAGTTCTTC. Translated, it gives CASSPQTASAPHYNEQFF.

The chain joins TRBV19 to TRBJ1-5; 7 positions agree with TRBD1. This CDR3 has 15 residues. V lost 3 bases, J lost 7 bases, and 9 bases stayed unmatched. The germline gives CDR1 LNHDA, CDR2 SQIVND (reference sequence). The CDR3 loop reads CASSIDRQGPQPQHF. CDR3 coding DNA: TGTGCCAGTAGTATCGATCGACAGGGCCCCCAGCCCCAGCATTTT. The variable domain in full, with the rest retrieved from reference TRBV19 and TRBJ1-5, is DGGITQSPKYLFRKEGQNVTLSCEQNLNHDAMYWYRQDPGQGLRLIYYSQIVNDFQKGDIAEGYSVSREKKESFPLTVTSAQKNPTAFYLCASSIDRQGPQPQHFGDGTRLSIL.

The chain employs TRBV4-2 and TRBJ2-3, with D possibly matching TRBD1 (5 bases). The V and J ends lost 2 bases and 2 bases respectively, with 11 bases between them. This CDR3 is 15 amino acids long. CDR1 and CDR2 (germline): LGHNA, YNFKEQ. This CDR3 reads CASSQPQGYTDTQYF. In DNA, the CDR3 is TGTGCCAGCAGCCAACCGCAGGGTTACACAGATACGCAGTATTTT.

V is TRBV6-1 and J is TRBJ1-1; 9 nucleotides line up with TRBD1. Germline V CDR1 and CDR2: MNHNS, SASEGT. This CDR3 comprises 17 residues. Trimming removed 3 bases from V and 5 bases from J; junction bases left unmatched: 13. In nucleotides, the CDR3 is TGTGCCAGCAGTGATGCGGGGGACAGGGAGAGATGGACTGAAGCTTTCTTT. Its protein is CASSDAGDRERWTEAFF.

J is TRBJ2-7 and V is TRBV7-2, with 9 bases matching TRBD2. V was pared by 4 bases and J by 3 bases, with 10 bases of the junction left unmatched. The CDR3 runs 16 residues. CDR1 and CDR2 (germline): SGHTA, FQGNSA. This CDR3 is CASSSSAGGRDYEQYF. The CDR3 nucleotides read TGTGCCAGCAGCTCAAGCGCGGGGGGGAGGGACTACGAGCAGTACTTC.

This clone was seen a few times. The CDR3 protein is CASSPDRGLGYTF. The DNA of the CDR3 is TGTGCCAGCAGCCCGGACAGGGGGCTTGGCTACACCTTC. The rearrangement links TRBV5-6 to TRBJ1-2, with 11 nucleotides matching TRBD1. V dropped 4 bases and J dropped 7; count of bases not matched to a gene: 3. The CDR3 contains 13 residues. Germline lookup yields CDR1 SGHDT and CDR2 YYEEEE.

This clone was observed once. The chain combines TRBV10-2 with TRBJ2-2; 8 nucleotides align to TRBD2. There are 16 residues in the CDR3. V was clipped by 2 bases and J by 6 bases; unmatched bases: 8. Germline-derived CDR1 and CDR2 are WSHSY and SAAADI. The CDR3 DNA reads as TGCGCCAGCAGTGAGCGGACTAGCCCAAACCCCGGGGAGCTGTTTTTT. Translation gives CASSERTSPNPGELFF.

This sequence joins TRBV4-1 and TRBJ2-2, with D maybe TRBD2 (5 bases). The CDR3 totals 15 residues. Germline-derived CDR1 and CDR2 are MGHRA and YSYEKL. The V gene lost 4 bases and the J gene lost 1 base, with 10 bases spanning the gap. CDR3 sequence (DNA): TGCGCCAGCAGCCTACGGACTGAGAACACCGGGGAGCTGTTTTTT. Protein: CASSLRTENTGELFF.

This clone was counted a few times. The rearrangement uses TRBV2 and TRBJ1-1; 9 bases match TRBD1. CDR3 length equals 15 residues. The germline V gene has CDR1 SNHLY and CDR2 FYNNEI. J gave up 3 bases and V 5 bases, and 7 bases lay outside the gene matches. DNA for the CDR3: TGTGCCAGCAGTATTCCCGACAGGGGGGACACTGAAGCTTTCTTT. Its protein product is CASSIPDRGDTEAFF.

The table lists this clone with a few counts. The rearrangement links TRBV5-4 to TRBJ1-2; possible D gene TRBD1, 5 bases. CDR1 SGHNT and CDR2 YYREEE come from the germline V gene (reference sequence). V was shortened by 0 bases and J by 4 bases, with 7 bases between the two germline ends. The CDR3 length is 13 residues. The CDR3 bases are TGTGCCAGCAGCTTGGCAGGGCTCTATGGCTACACCTTC. Translating gives CASSLAGLYGYTF.

This chain joins TRBV15 and TRBJ2-7; TRBD2 matches at 8 bases. The V gene end was trimmed by 1 base and the J gene end by 0 bases; junction bases not matched to a gene: 8. CDR1 LNHNV and CDR2 YYDKDF come from the germline V gene (reference sequence). The CDR3 has 17 residues. The CDR3 loop reads CATSRAMAGGLSYEQYF. The CDR3 DNA sequence: TGTGCCACCAGCAGAGCTATGGCGGGAGGCCTCTCCTACGAGCAGTACTTC.

The chain is built from TRBV6-1 and TRBJ2-6; 11 bases agree with TRBD1. With V trimmed by 2 bases and J by 0 bases, 6 bases remained unmatched. The CDR3 length is 19 residues. Germline CDR1 is MNHNS and CDR2 is SASEGT. CDR3 nucleotides: TGTGCCAGCAGTGAATATTGGGACAGGGGGAGCTCTGGGGCCAACGTCCTGACTTTC. This gives the protein CASSEYWDRGSSGANVLTF.

The V and J genes are TRBV2 and TRBJ2-5; tentatively, D is TRBD2 (6 bases). The CDR3 has 16 amino acids. The germline CDR1 and CDR2 sequences are SNHLY and FYNNEI. V dropped 4 bases and J dropped 5 bases, with 20 bases sitting between them. CDR3 region: CASSGDSMWVSETQYF. In nucleotides, the CDR3 is TGTGCCAGCAGTGGGGACTCCATGTGGGTTAGTGAGACCCAGTACTTC.

The rearrangement uses TRBV9 and TRBJ1-2; 8 bases match TRBD1. V lost 0 bases, J lost 5 bases, and 12 bases stayed unmatched. The germline V gene has CDR1 SGDLS and CDR2 YYNGEE. The CDR3 has 17 residues. This CDR3 reads CASSVDVVGTGSYGYTF. The CDR3, as DNA: TGTGCCAGCAGCGTAGATGTTGTTGGGACAGGTTCTTATGGCTACACCTTC.

V gene TRBV6-4 combines with J gene TRBJ1-5, with 7 bases aligning to TRBD1. V trimming: 5 bases; J trimming: 3 bases; junction bases outside the gene matches: 13. The CDR3 covers 17 residues. The germline V gene has CDR1 MRHNA and CDR2 SNTAGT. The CDR3 coding sequence is TGTGCCAGCAGTCCGGCCGGGACAGTGAAAAACAATCAGCCCCAGCATTTT. Protein sequence: CASSPAGTVKNNQPQHF.

This chain connects TRBV7-2 to TRBJ1-2, with D perhaps TRBD1 (6 bases). Germline values: CDR1 SGHTA, CDR2 FQGNSA. The germline V and J ends were trimmed by 5 bases and 2 bases, with 21 bases remaining between them. This CDR3 has 17 residues. This CDR3 reads CASSVTVRDTRNYGYTF. The CDR3 DNA sequence: TGTGCCAGCAGCGTAACAGTTAGGGACACTCGAAACTATGGCTACACCTTC.

This clone has a single count. This CDR3 is CASIWRDTQYF. The DNA of the CDR3 is TGTGCCAGTATATGGCGGGATACGCAGTATTTT. V and J are TRBV11-2 and TRBJ2-3, with unresolved D. The ends were cut back, 9 bases at V and 6 bases at J, with 10 bases in the middle. Looked up from germline, CDR1 is SGHAT and CDR2 is FQNNGV. The CDR3 has 11 residues.

The DNA of the CDR3 is TGTGCCAGCAGTTTAAAGGCGGGGACTAGCACAGATACGCAGTATTTT. It codes for CASSLKAGTSTDTQYF. The chain couples TRBV28 to TRBJ2-3; TRBD2 might be the D (6 bases). The CDR3 totals 16 residues. Germline CDR1 reads MDHEN; CDR2 reads SYDVKM. V was shortened by 2 bases and J by 0 bases, with 12 bases between the two germline ends.

The chain is built from TRBV4-3 and TRBJ2-6, with 10 positions matching TRBD2. There are 22 residues in the CDR3. The junction had 15 bases not matched to a gene; V was cut back by 0 bases and J by 1 base. The germline CDR1 and CDR2 sequences are LGHNA and YSLEER. Here the CDR3 reads CASSQELVAGGGMWSGANVLTF. The CDR3 bases are TGCGCCAGCAGCCAAGAATTGGTAGCGGGAGGTGGAATGTGGTCTGGGGCCAACGTCCTGACTTTC.

CDR3 region: CASSPDGGGGTGELFF. The CDR3 nucleotides read TGCGCCAGCAGCCCGGACGGGGGCGGGGGCACCGGGGAGCTGTTTTTT. V gene TRBV5-1 combines with J gene TRBJ2-2; D possibly corresponds to TRBD2 (7 bases). The ends were cut back, 4 bases at V and 4 bases at J, with 17 bases in the middle. From germline, CDR1 is SGHRS and CDR2 YFSETQ. The CDR3 is 16 residues long.

J is TRBJ2-7 and V is TRBV5-5; 8 nucleotides line up with TRBD1. The germline CDR1 and CDR2 sequences are SGHKS and YYEKEE (reference sequence). There are 16 residues in the CDR3. V was pared by 1 base and J by 6 bases, with 12 bases of the junction left unmatched. The CDR3 reads CASSLQVAGGFSEQYF. In DNA form, the CDR3 reads TGTGCCAGCAGCTTGCAAGTTGCAGGGGGCTTTAGCGAGCAGTACTTC.